The sequence of this T cell receptor (beta chain) was determined in a study of shared clonotypes between healthy human individuals. Assay used: immunoSEQ multiplex PCR; TCRdb lists only in-frame clones, some missing. The sample shows more than 2 million clones, about 94% of them seen only once. Naive CD8 cells comprised CD45RO-negative, CCR7-positively selected cells, excluding terminally differentiated effector memory CD45RA+ cells. This receptor was taken from a man aged 18 to 30 in good health. Some clones in this sample may be carry-over from other donors' samples. The specimen was naive CD8+ T cells from PBMCs.

The CDR3 DNA is TGCGCCAGCAGCTTGTGGGGGACAGACACTGAAGCTTTCTTT. Protein: CASSLWGTDTEAFF. This sequence joins TRBV5-1 and TRBJ1-1, with TRBD1 identical over 7 bases. This CDR3 comprises 14 residues. V lost 1 base to trimming and J lost 3 bases; unmatched junction nucleotides: 3. The V gene's germline CDR1 is SGHRS and CDR2 YFSETQ.